These 20 T cell receptor beta chains originate from one sample sequenced in a study of tissue T cells after allogeneic stem cell transplantation. The method was immunoSEQ multiplex PCR; TCRdb's version includes in-frame clones alone and lacks a portion of them. The data show under 25,000 clones, just under 75% seen once. The source material was spleen. The receptors shown here come from a female BALB/c mouse in good health. As its MHC haplotype, the strain has H2-d.

About this clone: The germline and genes are mouse ones. The observed sequence ends 1 residue before the CDR3 terminus, with the missing tail filled in from the germline J gene. The chain employs TRBV13-2 and TRBJ1-1; D gene unclear. The V gene lost 5 bases and the J gene lost 6 bases, with 5 bases spanning the gap. CDR1 is NNHNN and CDR2 is SYGAGS in the germline V gene (reference sequence). CDR3 size: 10 residues. The covered CDR3 bases are TGTGCCAGCGGCGGACCAGAAGTCTTC. Translation gives CASGGPEVF. In full, the CDR3 is CASGGPEVFF.

On this clone: The genes are named according to mouse. CDR3 protein: CASGEFGSSAETLYF. CDR3 DNA (partial): TGTGCCAGCGGTGAATTTGGGTCTAGTGCAGAAACGCTGTAT. V usage is TRBV13-2 and J usage is TRBJ2-3; no clear D. Read coverage stops 1 residue before the CDR3 terminus; the germline J gene supplies the remainder. V lost 2 bases and J 0 bases, leaving 10 bases between the germline ends. Germline loops: CDR1 NNHNN, CDR2 SYGAGS (reference sequence). CDR3 length: 15 residues.

The sample holds a few counts of this clone. Here the gene names and germline are mouse. With the read ending 1 residue before the CDR3 end, the germline J gene is used to fill in that end. The chain recombines TRBV4 with TRBJ2-7; 13 nucleotides match TRBD2. This CDR3 spans 15 amino acids. Trimming took 5 bases from V and 7 from J; bases not matched to a gene: 8. The germline V gene encodes CDR1 LGHDT and CDR2 YNNKQL (reference sequence). CDR3 DNA (partial): TGTGCCAGCAGCCCGGACTGGGGGGGCGATGAAGAACAGTAC. This encodes CASSPDWGGDEEQY. The complete CDR3 reads CASSPDWGGDEEQYF.

In its sample, this clone was seen once. Genes and germline are mouse. The read halts 1 residue ahead of the CDR3 end, with the missing end drawn from the germline J gene. V gene TRBV5 combines with J gene TRBJ1-1, with D maybe TRBD1 (6 bases). Germline CDR1 and CDR2: LGHNA and YNLKQL (reference sequence). This CDR3 spans 14 amino acids. Trimming pared 4 bases from V and 2 bases from J, leaving 11 bases between. The CDR3 loop is CASSPGHVNTEVFF. CDR3 bases read: TGTGCCAGCAGCCCGGGACACGTCAACACAGAAGTCTTC.

As for this clone: Gene names are mouse gene names. The sequenced fragment ends 1 residue before the CDR3 boundary, so the rest is inferred from the germline J gene. This rearrangement joins TRBV15 to TRBJ2-7; D unclear. This CDR3 spans 12 amino acids. Germline V lookup: CDR1 SGHND, CDR2 FRSKSL. V was cut by 5 bases and J by 3 bases, with 8 bases left in between. CDR3 sequence: CASSPQNYEQYF. CDR3 bases read: TGTGCCAGCAGTCCGCAGAACTATGAACAGTAC. The full variable domain, in which reference TRBV15 and TRBJ2-7 provide the parts outside the CDR3, is DAGVTQTPRHEVAEKGQTIILKCEPVSGHNDLFWYRQTKIQGLELLSYFRSKSLMEDGGAFKDRFKAEMLNSSFSTLKIQPTEPKDSAVYLCASSPQNYEQYFGPGTRLTVL.

With regard to this clone: Gene names are mouse gene names. The read is 1 residue too short to cover the CDR3 end, so that end is filled in from the germline J gene. The chain employs TRBV5 and TRBJ1-1, with D maybe TRBD1 (6 bases). Germline CDR1 reads LGHNA; CDR2 reads YNLKQL (reference sequence). The CDR3 sequence is 15 residues long. Between the trimmed V and J ends, which lost 0 bases and 0 bases, there was a span of 8 bases. CDR3 DNA, as far as it was read: TGTGCCAGCAGCCAAGACGGACAGTCAAACACAGAAGTCTTC. Its protein product is CASSQDGQSNTEVF. The complete CDR3 sequence is CASSQDGQSNTEVFF.

Note on this clone: Genes and germline come from the mouse. The read terminates 1 residue ahead of where the CDR3 ends, so the germline J gene completes it. The chain links TRBV13-2 to TRBJ2-3; D may match TRBD1 or TRBD2 (6 bases each). The CDR3 runs 16 residues. From germline, CDR1 is NNHNN and CDR2 SYGAGS (reference sequence). Deletions cut 0 bases from V and 0 bases from J, with 11 bases between. CDR3 amino acids: CASGDARGHSAETLYF. Incomplete CDR3 DNA: TGTGCCAGCGGTGATGCCCGGGGGCATAGTGCAGAAACGCTGTAT.

As regards this clone: Gene names and germline refer to mouse. The missing CDR3 end, 1 residue past where the read stops, is filled in from the germline J gene. J is TRBJ1-1 and V is TRBV31, with unresolved D. Germline V gene sequence: CDR1 GKSSPN, CDR2 SITVG. The CDR3 runs 12 residues. V shed 0 bases and J shed 10 bases, with 12 bases lying between them. This CDR3 is CAWSLVERGVFF. Incomplete CDR3 DNA: TGTGCCTGGAGTCTAGTGGAGAGAGGAGTCTTC.

For this clone: Gene and germline names: mouse. The read terminates 1 residue before the CDR3 end, so the remaining end is supplied by the germline J gene. This chain uses TRBV5 with TRBJ2-5, with D perhaps given as TRBD1 or TRBD2 (7 bases each). This CDR3 comprises 15 residues. The V gene lost 2 bases and the J gene lost 1 base, with 10 bases spanning the gap. Per the germline V gene, CDR1 is LGHNA and CDR2 is YNLKQL (reference sequence). The CDR3 reads CASSQQGGDQDTQYF. The sequenced CDR3 bases are TGTGCCAGCAGCCAACAGGGGGGGGACCAAGACACCCAGTAC.

This clone was recorded once. Genes and germline are mouse. Sequencing ends 1 residue short of the CDR3 end; the germline J gene provides the rest. The chain recombines TRBV31 with TRBJ2-5, with TRBD2 identical over 8 bases. CDR1 GKSSPN and CDR2 SITVG come from the germline V gene. The CDR3 is made up of 15 amino acids. After removal of 0 bases from V and 2 bases from J, the junction contained 4 bases not matched to a gene. CDR3 region: CAWSLHGGVQDTQYF. Partial CDR3 DNA: TGTGCCTGGAGTCTACATGGGGGGGTCCAAGACACCCAGTAC.

A word on this clone: These gene names are mouse names. The read ends 1 residue before the CDR3 terminus; that terminus is restored from the germline J gene. V is TRBV1 and J is TRBJ1-1, with 7 bases aligning to TRBD1. The V gene end was trimmed by 3 bases and the J gene end by 1 base; junction bases not matched to a gene: 5. Per the germline V gene, CDR1 is NSQYPW and CDR2 is LRSPGD (reference sequence). CDR3 length: 15 residues. CDR3 DNA (partial): TGCACCTGCAGTGCGTCCGGGACAGCGAACACAGAAGTCTTC. Residues: CTCSASGTANTEVF. The full CDR3 is CTCSASGTANTEVFF.

This clone has only a few counts. The gene names given are mouse names. The read ends 1 residue early relative to the CDR3; the germline J gene fills the gap. The J gene is TRBJ1-3, the V gene TRBV13-1; 7 nucleotides line up with TRBD1. The CDR3 covers 16 residues. CDR1 and CDR2 from the germline V gene are NSHNY and SYGAGN. V dropped 3 bases and J dropped 0; count of bases not matched to a gene: 6. The DNA read from the CDR3 is TGTGCCAGCAGTGCAGGGGGGCTTAATTCTGGAAATACGCTCTAT. Its translation is CASSAGGLNSGNTLY. From start to end, the CDR3 is CASSAGGLNSGNTLYF.

A remark on this clone: Mouse gene names and germline throughout. The read falls 1 residue short of the CDR3 end, and the missing part is taken from the germline J gene. The rearrangement uses TRBV13-2 and TRBJ2-1; possibly TRBD1 for D (5 bases). Germline CDR1 NNHNN, CDR2 SYGAGS (reference sequence). Trimming took off 0 bases at V and 7 bases at J, with 11 bases between the two ends. The CDR3 has 14 amino acids. Incomplete CDR3 DNA: TGTGCCAGCGGTGATGCCCAGGGTGGAGCTGAGCAGTTC. It yields the protein CASGDAQGGAEQF. From start to end, the CDR3 is CASGDAQGGAEQFF.

This clone was recorded a few times. Mouse germline and gene names are used. The read ends 1 residue shy of where the CDR3 ends; the end is completed using the germline J gene. The chain carries TRBV19 and TRBJ2-7, with D unclear. Germline V gives CDR1 FNHDT, CDR2 SITEND (reference sequence). V was shortened by 2 bases and J by 4 bases, with 7 bases between the two germline ends. The CDR3 loop spans 12 amino acids. CDR3 DNA (partial): TGTGCCAGCAGTATGGCGGAGTATGAACAGTAC. Translating it yields CASSMAEYEQY. The entire CDR3 reads CASSMAEYEQYF.

Concerning this clone itself: Gene and germline names: mouse. The missing CDR3 end, 1 residue past where the read stops, is filled in from the germline J gene. V usage is TRBV19 and J usage is TRBJ1-1, with D uncertain. The CDR3 length is 10 residues. V was cut by 4 bases and J by 8 bases, with 6 bases left in between. Germline-derived CDR1 and CDR2 are FNHDT and SITEND (reference sequence). The CDR3 bases that were read are TGTGCCAGCAGTTCCAGGGAAGTCTTC. Protein product: CASSSREVF. The whole CDR3 reads CASSSREVFF. Complete variable domain (other parts from reference TRBV19 and TRBJ1-1): GGIITQTPKFLIGQEGQKLTLKCQQNFNHDTMYWYRQDSGKGLRLIYYSITENDLQKGDLSEGYDASREKKSSFSLTVTSAQKNEMAVFLCASSSREVFFGKGTRLTVV.

In its sample, this clone was seen a few times. Any gene name here is a mouse gene name. CDR3: CASSEWGSYEQYF. The covered CDR3 bases are TGTGCCAGCAGTGAATGGGGCTCCTATGAACAGTAC. The chain joins TRBV13-1 to TRBJ2-7, with a possible D match to TRBD2 (5 bases). The observed sequence ends 1 residue before the CDR3 terminus, with the missing tail filled in from the germline J gene. This CDR3 comprises 13 residues. Germline CDR1 is NSHNY and CDR2 is SYGAGN. V was cut by 2 bases and J by 0 bases, with 6 bases left in between.

A note on this clone: All gene names here are mouse names. The DNA read from the CDR3 is TGTGCCAGCGGTGGGGACAGGTATGCTGAGCAGTTC. Encoded protein: CASGGDRYAEQF. The entire CDR3 protein reads CASGGDRYAEQFF. This sequence joins TRBV13-2 and TRBJ2-1, with TRBD1 matching 8 bases. The read comes to an end 1 residue before the CDR3 does, leaving the germline J gene to fill in the end. The CDR3 is 13 residues long. Per the germline V gene, CDR1 is NNHNN and CDR2 is SYGAGS (reference sequence). J was trimmed by 4 bases and V by 3 bases; bases with no gene match: 0.

Notes on this clone: Gene labels here are mouse ones. The DNA ends 1 residue before the CDR3 does, and the rest of the CDR3 is filled in from the germline J gene. J is TRBJ2-5 and V is TRBV13-2; the match to TRBD1 covers 8 bases. This CDR3 region has 15 residues. V lost 1 base, J lost 4 bases, and 5 bases stayed unmatched. The germline V gene encodes CDR1 NNHNN and CDR2 SYGAGS (reference sequence). The sequenced part of the CDR3 DNA is TGTGCCAGCGGTGATTGGACAGGGAGGGAAGACACCCAGTAC. Translated: CASGDWTGREDTQY. The whole CDR3 sequence is CASGDWTGREDTQYF.

In regard to this clone: The gene symbols are mouse symbols. The chain's CDR3 is CASSQDLGGRGNSPLYF. CDR3 DNA, as far as it was read: TGTGCCAGCAGCCAAGATCTTGGGGGGAGGGGTAATTCGCCCCTCTAC. The chain joins TRBV5 to TRBJ1-6; possibly TRBD1 for D (5 bases). The read falls 1 residue short of the CDR3 end, and the missing part is taken from the germline J gene. TRBJ1-6 is flagged as an ORF with uncertain function. V was trimmed by 0 bases and J by 6 bases, leaving 15 bases between them. The CDR3 spans 17 residues. Germline lookup yields CDR1 LGHNA and CDR2 YNLKQL (reference sequence).

Points on this clone: Gene and germline names: mouse. Coverage ceases 1 residue before the CDR3 finishes, and the germline J gene fills in the end. The chain employs TRBV29 and TRBJ1-1; maybe TRBD1 (6 bases). This CDR3 spans 14 amino acids. Germline CDR1 MSHET, CDR2 SYDVDS. The V end lost 6 bases, the J end lost 0 bases, and 11 bases lay between the germline ends. Incomplete CDR3 DNA: TGTGCTAGCAGGCCGGGACAACCAAACACAGAAGTCTTC. Its protein product is CASRPGQPNTEVF. The CDR3 in full is CASRPGQPNTEVFF.